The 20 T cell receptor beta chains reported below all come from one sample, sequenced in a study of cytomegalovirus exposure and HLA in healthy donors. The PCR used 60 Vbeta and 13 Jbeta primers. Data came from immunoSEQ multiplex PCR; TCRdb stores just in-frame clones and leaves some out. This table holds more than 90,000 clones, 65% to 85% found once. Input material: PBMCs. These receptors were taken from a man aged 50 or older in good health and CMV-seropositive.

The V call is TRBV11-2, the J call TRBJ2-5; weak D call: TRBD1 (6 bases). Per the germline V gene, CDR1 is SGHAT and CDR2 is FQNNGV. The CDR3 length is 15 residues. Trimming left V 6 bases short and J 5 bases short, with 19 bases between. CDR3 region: CASSQGTATLETQYF. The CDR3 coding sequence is TGTGCCAGCAGTCAGGGGACGGCAACTCTCGAGACCCAGTACTTC.

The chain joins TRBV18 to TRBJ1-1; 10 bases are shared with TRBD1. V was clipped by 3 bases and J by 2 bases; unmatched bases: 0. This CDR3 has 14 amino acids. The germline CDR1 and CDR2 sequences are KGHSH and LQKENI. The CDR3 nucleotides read TGTGCCAGCTCACCGACAGGGGGCAACACTGAAGCTTTCTTT. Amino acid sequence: CASSPTGGNTEAFF.

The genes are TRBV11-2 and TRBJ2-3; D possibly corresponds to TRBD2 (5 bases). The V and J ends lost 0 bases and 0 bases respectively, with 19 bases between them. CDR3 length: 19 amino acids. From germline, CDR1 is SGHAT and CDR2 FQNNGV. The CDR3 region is CASSLEGVQDLLSTDTQYF. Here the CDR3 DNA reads TGTGCCAGCAGCTTAGAGGGAGTCCAGGACCTACTTAGCACAGATACGCAGTATTTT.

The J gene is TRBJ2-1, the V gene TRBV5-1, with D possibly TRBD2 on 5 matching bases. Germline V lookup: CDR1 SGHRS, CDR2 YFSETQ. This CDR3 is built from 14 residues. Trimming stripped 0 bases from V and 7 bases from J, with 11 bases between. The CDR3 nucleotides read TGCGCCAGCAGCTTGGATCTAGCTAAGAATGAGCAGTTCTTC. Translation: CASSLDLAKNEQFF.

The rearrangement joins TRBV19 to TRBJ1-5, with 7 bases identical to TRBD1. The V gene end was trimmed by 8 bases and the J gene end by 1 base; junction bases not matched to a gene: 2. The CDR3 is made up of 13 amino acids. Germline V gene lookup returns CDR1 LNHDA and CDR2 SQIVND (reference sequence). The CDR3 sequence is CASGQVSNQPQHF. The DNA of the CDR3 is TGTGCCAGTGGACAGGTCAGCAATCAGCCCCAGCATTTT.

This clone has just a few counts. The CDR3 loop reads CASSLQGVEQYF. The CDR3 DNA follows: TGCGCCAGCAGCTTACAGGGAGTCGAGCAGTACTTC. The V gene is TRBV5-1, the J gene TRBJ2-7; D may be TRBD1 (6 bases). Per the germline V gene, CDR1 is SGHRS and CDR2 is YFSETQ. Trimming pared 2 bases from V and 6 bases from J, leaving 9 bases between. The CDR3 length is 12 residues. Drawing the rest from reference TRBV5-1 and TRBJ2-7, the complete variable domain is KAGVTQTPRYLIKTRGQQVTLSCSPISGHRSVSWYQQTPGQGLQFLFEYFSETQRNKGNFPGRFSGRQFSNSRSEMNVSTLELGDSALYLCASSLQGVEQYFGPGTRLTVT.

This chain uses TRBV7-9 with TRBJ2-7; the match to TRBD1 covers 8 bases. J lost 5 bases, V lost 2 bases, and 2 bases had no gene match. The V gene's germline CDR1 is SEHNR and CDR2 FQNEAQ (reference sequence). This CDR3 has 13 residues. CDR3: CASSLWDRHEQYF. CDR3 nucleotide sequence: TGTGCCAGCAGCTTATGGGACAGGCACGAGCAGTACTTC.

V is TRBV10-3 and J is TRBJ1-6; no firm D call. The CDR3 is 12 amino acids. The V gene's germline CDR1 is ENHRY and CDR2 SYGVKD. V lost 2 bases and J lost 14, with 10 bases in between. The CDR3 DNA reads TGTGCCATCAGTGAGGAGGAAAGGTCCCTCCACTTT. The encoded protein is CAISEEERSLHF.

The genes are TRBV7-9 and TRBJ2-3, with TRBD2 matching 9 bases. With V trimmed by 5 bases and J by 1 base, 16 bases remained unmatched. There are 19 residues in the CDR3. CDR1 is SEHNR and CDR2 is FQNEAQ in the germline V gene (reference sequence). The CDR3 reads CASSTPRNGLASRTDTQYF. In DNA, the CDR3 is TGTGCCAGCAGCACCCCCCGAAATGGACTAGCGTCCCGCACAGATACGCAGTATTTT.

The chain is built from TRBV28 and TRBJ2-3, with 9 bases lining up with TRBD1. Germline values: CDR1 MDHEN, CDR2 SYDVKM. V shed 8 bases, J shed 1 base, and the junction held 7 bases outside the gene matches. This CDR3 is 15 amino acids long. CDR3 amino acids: CASGTTGGGTDTQYF. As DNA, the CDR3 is TGTGCCAGCGGAACCACAGGGGGCGGCACAGATACGCAGTATTTT.

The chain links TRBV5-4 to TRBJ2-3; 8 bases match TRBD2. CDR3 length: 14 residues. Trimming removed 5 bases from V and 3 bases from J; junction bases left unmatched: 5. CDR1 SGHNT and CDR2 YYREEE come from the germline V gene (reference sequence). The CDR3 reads CASRRAGGTDTQYF. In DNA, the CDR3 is TGTGCCAGCAGAAGGGCGGGGGGAACAGATACGCAGTATTTT.

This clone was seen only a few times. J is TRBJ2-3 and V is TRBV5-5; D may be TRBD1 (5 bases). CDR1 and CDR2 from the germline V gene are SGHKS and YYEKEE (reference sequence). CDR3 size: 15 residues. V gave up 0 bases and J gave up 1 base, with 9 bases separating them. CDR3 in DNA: TGTGCCAGCAGCTTGGGACAGCTAGGCACAGATACGCAGTATTTT. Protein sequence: CASSLGQLGTDTQYF.

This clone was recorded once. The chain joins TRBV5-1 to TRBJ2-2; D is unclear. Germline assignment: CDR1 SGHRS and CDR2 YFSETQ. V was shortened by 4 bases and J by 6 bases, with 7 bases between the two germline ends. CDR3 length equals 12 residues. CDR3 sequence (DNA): TGCGCCAGCAGCCCCGGAGCCGGGGAGCTGTTTTTT. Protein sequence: CASSPGAGELFF.

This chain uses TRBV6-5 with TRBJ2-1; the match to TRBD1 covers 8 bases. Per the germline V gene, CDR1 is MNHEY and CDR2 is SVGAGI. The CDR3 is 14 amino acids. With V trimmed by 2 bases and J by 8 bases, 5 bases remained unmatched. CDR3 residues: CASSYGRGRHEQFF. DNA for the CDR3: TGTGCCAGCAGTTACGGCAGGGGGCGGCATGAGCAGTTCTTC.

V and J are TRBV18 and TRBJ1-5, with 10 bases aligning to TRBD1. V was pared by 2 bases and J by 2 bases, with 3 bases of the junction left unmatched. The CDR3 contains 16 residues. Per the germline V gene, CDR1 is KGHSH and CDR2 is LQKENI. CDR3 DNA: TGTGCCAGCTCACCAGGGACAGGGGCGGGCAATCAGCCCCAGCATTTT. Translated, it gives CASSPGTGAGNQPQHF.

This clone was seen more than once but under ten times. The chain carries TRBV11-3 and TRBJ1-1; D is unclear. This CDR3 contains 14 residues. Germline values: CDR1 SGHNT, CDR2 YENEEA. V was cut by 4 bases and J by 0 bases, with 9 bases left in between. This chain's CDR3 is CASSSEALNTEAFF. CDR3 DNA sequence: TGTGCCAGCAGCTCTGAGGCACTGAACACTGAAGCTTTCTTT.

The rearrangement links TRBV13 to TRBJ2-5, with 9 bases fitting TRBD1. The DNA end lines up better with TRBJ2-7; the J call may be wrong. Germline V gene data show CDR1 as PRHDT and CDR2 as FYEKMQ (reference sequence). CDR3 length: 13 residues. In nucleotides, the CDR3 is TGTGCCAGCAGCTTTGACAGGGGGTACGAGCAGTACTTC. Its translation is CASSFDRGYEQYF.

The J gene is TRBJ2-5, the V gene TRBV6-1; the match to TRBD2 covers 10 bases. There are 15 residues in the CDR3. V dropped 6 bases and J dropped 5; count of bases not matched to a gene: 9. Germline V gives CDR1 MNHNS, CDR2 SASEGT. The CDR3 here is CASRWSGGAGETQYF. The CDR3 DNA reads TGTGCCAGCAGGTGGAGCGGGGGGGCAGGGGAGACCCAGTACTTC.

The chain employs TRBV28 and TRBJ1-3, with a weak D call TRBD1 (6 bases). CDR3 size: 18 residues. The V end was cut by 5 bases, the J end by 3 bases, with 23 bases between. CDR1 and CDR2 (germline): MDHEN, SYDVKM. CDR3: CASSPPGTPVRFGNTIYF. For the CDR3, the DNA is TGTGCCAGCAGTCCCCCCGGGACACCTGTCCGATTTGGAAACACCATATATTTT.

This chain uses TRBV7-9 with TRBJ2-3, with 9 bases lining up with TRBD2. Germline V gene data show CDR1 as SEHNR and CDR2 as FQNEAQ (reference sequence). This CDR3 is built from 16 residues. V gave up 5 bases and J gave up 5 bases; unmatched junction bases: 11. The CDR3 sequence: CASSLQTSGGKDTQYF. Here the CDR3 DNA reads TGTGCCAGCAGCCTCCAGACTAGCGGAGGGAAAGATACGCAGTATTTT.